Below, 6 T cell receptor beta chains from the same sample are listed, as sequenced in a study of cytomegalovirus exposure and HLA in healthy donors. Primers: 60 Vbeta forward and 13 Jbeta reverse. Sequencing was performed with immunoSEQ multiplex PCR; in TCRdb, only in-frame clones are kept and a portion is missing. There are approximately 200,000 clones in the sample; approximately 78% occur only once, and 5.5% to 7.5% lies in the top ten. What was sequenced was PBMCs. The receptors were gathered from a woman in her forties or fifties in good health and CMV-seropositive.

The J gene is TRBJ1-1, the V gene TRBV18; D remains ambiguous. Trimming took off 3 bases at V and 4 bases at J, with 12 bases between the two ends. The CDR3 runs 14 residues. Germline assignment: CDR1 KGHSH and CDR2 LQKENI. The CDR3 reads CASSPQNDITEAFF. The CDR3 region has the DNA TGTGCCAGCTCACCCCAGAACGACATCACTGAAGCTTTCTTT.

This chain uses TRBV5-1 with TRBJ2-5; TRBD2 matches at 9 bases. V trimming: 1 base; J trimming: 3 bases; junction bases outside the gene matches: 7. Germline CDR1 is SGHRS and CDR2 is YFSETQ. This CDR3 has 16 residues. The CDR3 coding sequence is TGCGCCAGCAGCTTGACTAGCGGGCTTAATGAAGAGACCCAGTACTTC. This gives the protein CASSLTSGLNEETQYF.

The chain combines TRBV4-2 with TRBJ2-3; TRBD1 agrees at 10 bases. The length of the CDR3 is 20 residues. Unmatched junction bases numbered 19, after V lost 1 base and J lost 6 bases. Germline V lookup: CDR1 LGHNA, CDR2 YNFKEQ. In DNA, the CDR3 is TGTGCCAGCAGCCAAGGCCCCTACCCCCCATCAGGGACAGGGGACGATACGCAGTATTTT. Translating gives CASSQGPYPPSGTGDDTQYF.

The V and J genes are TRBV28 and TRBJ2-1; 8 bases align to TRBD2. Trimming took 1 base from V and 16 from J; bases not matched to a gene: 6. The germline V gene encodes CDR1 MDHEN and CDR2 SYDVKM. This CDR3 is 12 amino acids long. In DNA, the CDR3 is TGTGCCAGCAGTTTATCCGTAGCGGGGAGATTCTTC. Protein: CASSLSVAGRFF.

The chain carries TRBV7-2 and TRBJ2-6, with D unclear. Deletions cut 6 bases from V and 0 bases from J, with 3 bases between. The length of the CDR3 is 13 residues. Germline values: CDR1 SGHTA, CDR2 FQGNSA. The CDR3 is CASSYSGANVLTF. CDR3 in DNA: TGTGCCAGCAGTTACTCTGGGGCCAACGTCCTGACTTTC.

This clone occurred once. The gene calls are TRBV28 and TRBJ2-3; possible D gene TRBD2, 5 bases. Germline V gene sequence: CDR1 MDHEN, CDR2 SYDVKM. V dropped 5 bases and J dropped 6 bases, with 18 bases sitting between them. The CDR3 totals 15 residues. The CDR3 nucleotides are TGTGCCAGCAGTCGACCTGGACGGGAAGGGGATACGCAGTATTTT. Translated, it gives CASSRPGREGDTQYF.